This T cell receptor (beta chain) appears in the sequencing data of a study of T-cell reconstitution after alpha-beta-depleted transplantation in children. This clonotype was counted many times. The CDR3 consists of 14 residues. V was pared by 5 bases and J by 3 bases, with 5 bases of the junction left unmatched. CDR1 is MNHEY and CDR2 is SMNVEV in the germline V gene (reference sequence). Using unique molecular identifiers, the investigators prepared the TCRbeta library. TCRdb redid the calling of the PCR reads with MiXCR, one entry per CDR3 protein. The sample lists about 540,000 distinct CDR3 sequences, around 19% occurring once.

Sequencing was performed on PBMCs from the stem cell graft donor, taken from the stem cell graft. The chain is built from TRBV27 and TRBJ2-7, with 9 bases lining up with TRBD2. The TCR sequence derives from a human donor who donated a stem cell graft to a child with acute lymphoblastic leukemia. CDR3 bases: TGTGCCAGCAGTCCCGGACTAGCGATCTACGAGCAGTACTTC. Residues: CASSPGLAIYEQYF.